This T cell receptor (beta chain) was profiled in a study of control samples from healthy donors and cancer patients. The germline V and J ends were trimmed by 6 bases and 4 bases, with 10 bases remaining between them. Per germline, CDR1 LGHDT and CDR2 YNNKEL (reference sequence). CDR3 size: 13 residues. The method was immunoSEQ multiplex PCR; TCRdb's version includes in-frame clones alone and lacks a portion of them. Among about 130,000 clones, around 90% were seen once, and the ten largest hold about 2.5%. This TCR was sampled from a man between 40 and 49 years old in good health. The chain combines TRBV3-1 (or the pseudogene TRBV3-2) with TRBJ2-4; D gene unclear. Sequenced material: blood. CDR3 loop: CASRGWGKNIQYF. In nucleotides, the CDR3 is TGTGCCAGCAGGGGATGGGGTAAAAACATTCAGTACTTC.